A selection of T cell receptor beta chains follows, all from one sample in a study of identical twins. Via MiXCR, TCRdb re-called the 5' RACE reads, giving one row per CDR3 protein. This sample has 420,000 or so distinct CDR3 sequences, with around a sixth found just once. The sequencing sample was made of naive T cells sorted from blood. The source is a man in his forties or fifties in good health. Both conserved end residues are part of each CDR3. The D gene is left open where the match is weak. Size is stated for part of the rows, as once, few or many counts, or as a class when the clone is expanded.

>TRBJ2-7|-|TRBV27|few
CASSLQGLEQYF
TGTGCCAGCAGCCTTCAGGGGTTGGAGCAGTACTTC
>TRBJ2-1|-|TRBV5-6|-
CASSLVPTVLQRYSYNEQFF
TGTGCCAGCAGCTTGGTCCCGACAGTCCTACAGCGATACTCCTACAATGAGCAGTTCTTC
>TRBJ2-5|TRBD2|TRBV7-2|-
CASSLGLAGGAEETQYF
TGTGCCAGCAGCTTAGGCCTAGCGGGAGGGGCGGAAGAGACCCAGTACTTC
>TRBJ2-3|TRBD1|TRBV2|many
CASSVTPGQGTDTQYF
TGTGCCAGCAGTGTGACCCCGGGACAGGGGACAGATACGCAGTATTTT
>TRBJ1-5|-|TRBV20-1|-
CSARSNAVLNQPQHF
TGCAGTGCTAGATCTAATGCAGTACTAAATCAGCCCCAGCATTTT
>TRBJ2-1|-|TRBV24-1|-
CATSDPTATNNEQFF
TGTGCCACCAGTGACCCGACAGCAACAAACAATGAGCAGTTCTTC
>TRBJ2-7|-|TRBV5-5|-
CASSLVGNRFNEQYF
TGTGCCAGCAGCTTGGTGGGGAACAGGTTCAACGAGCAGTACTTC
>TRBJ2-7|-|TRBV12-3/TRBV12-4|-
CASSLWRLSGYEQYF
TGTGCCAGCAGTTTATGGCGCCTTTCAGGCTACGAGCAGTACTTC
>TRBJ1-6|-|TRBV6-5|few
CASSYSGPNNSPLHF
TGTGCCAGCAGTTACTCCGGACCCAATAATTCACCCCTCCACTTT
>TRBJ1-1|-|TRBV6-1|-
CASTHREGTNTEAFF
TGTGCCAGCACCCACCGGGAGGGAACGAACACTGAAGCTTTCTTT
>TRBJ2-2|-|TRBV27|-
CASSRRDFGTFTGELFF
TGTGCCAGCAGCCGTAGAGACTTCGGGACCTTCACCGGGGAGCTGTTTTTT
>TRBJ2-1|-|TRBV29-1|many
CSARDGLNEQFF
TGCAGCGCCCGGGACGGGCTCAATGAGCAGTTCTTC
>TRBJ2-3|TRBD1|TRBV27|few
CASRWTGVTDTQYF
TGTGCCAGCAGATGGACAGGAGTCACAGATACGCAGTATTTT
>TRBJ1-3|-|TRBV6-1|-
CASMKGSGNTIYF
TGTGCCAGCATGAAAGGCTCTGGAAACACCATATATTTT
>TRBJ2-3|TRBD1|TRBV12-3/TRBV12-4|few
CASSLGQGGGDTQYF
TGTGCCAGCAGCCTCGGACAGGGAGGCGGAGATACGCAGTATTTT
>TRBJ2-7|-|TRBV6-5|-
CASSLQVNSYEQYF
TGTGCCAGCAGTTTACAGGTTAACTCCTACGAGCAGTACTTC
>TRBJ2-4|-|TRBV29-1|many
CSVEVGSDIQYF
TGCAGCGTTGAAGTTGGGAGCGACATTCAGTACTTC
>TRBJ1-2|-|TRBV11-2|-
CASSLEGRRDGSTLRGGYTF
TGTGCCAGCAGCTTAGAAGGTCGGCGGGACGGCTCGACTCTGAGGGGGGGCTACACCTTC
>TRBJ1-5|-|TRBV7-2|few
CASSLGQNLNQPQHF
TGTGCCAGCAGCTTAGGGCAGAATCTAAATCAGCCCCAGCATTTT
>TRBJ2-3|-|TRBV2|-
CASSEWGIEKGDTQYF
TGTGCCAGCAGTGAATGGGGGATTGAAAAGGGAGATACGCAGTATTTT
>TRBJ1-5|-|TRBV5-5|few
CASSLGGVDQPQHF
TGTGCCAGCAGCTTGGGGGGGGTGGATCAGCCCCAGCATTTT
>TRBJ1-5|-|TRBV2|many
CASSEGGPQHF
TGTGCCAGCAGTGAGGGGGGGCCCCAGCATTTT
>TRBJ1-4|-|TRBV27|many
CASSTEGRTNEKLFF
TGTGCCAGCAGCACCGAGGGGCGAACTAATGAAAAACTGTTTTTT
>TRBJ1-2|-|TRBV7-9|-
CASSLAGTFGYTF
TGTGCCAGCAGCTTAGCAGGGACTTTCGGCTACACCTTC
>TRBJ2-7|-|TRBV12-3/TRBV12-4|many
CASSPWEGAYEQYF
TGTGCCAGCAGTCCGTGGGAGGGGGCGTACGAGCAGTACTTC
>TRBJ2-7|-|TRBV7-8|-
CASSLGARPSGAYEQYF
TGTGCCAGCAGCTTAGGGGCTCGCCCTTCAGGGGCATACGAGCAGTACTTC
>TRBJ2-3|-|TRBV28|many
CASSIGYTQYF
TGTGCCAGCAGCATCGGCTATACGCAGTATTTT
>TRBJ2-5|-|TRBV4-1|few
CASSQEIRETQYF
TGCGCCAGCAGCCAAGAAATTCGAGAGACCCAGTACTTC
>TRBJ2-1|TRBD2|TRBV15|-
CATSRELAGEYEQFF
TGTGCCACCAGCAGAGAACTAGCGGGGGAGTATGAGCAGTTCTTC
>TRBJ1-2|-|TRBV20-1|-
CSARDRTNYGYTF
TGCAGTGCTAGAGATCGTACTAACTATGGCTACACCTTC